Shown below are 13 T cell receptor beta chains from a single sample sequenced in a study of spatial heterogeneity in lung cancer. Time point denoted: blood at routine non-recurrence follow-up after resection. Unsorted whole RNA from tumor, nontumor lung or frozen PBMC underwent sequencing. MiXCR, run by TCRdb on the 5' RACE reads, gives a single entry per CDR3 protein. This sample has 95,000 to 130,000 distinct CDR3 sequences, with over 9% found just once. Sample: PBMCs, taken at follow-up. Receptors originate from a male donor with early-stage non-small cell lung cancer.

This clonotype appeared many times. V and J are TRBV7-9 and TRBJ2-5, with 11 positions matching TRBD1. CDR3 size: 16 residues. The germline V gene has CDR1 SEHNR and CDR2 FQNEAQ (reference sequence). Unmatched junction bases numbered 10, after V lost 6 bases and J lost 4 bases. The CDR3 nucleotides read TGTGCCAGCAGTGCTGGGACAGGGGGTTTTGGAGAGACCCAGTACTTC. Amino acid sequence: CASSAGTGGFGETQYF. Based on the CDR3 plus reference TRBV7-9 and TRBJ2-5, the full variable domain is DTGVSQNPRHKITKRGQNVTFRCDPISEHNRLYWYRQTLGQGPEFLTYFQNEAQLEKSRLLSDRFSAERPKGSFSTLEIQRTEQGDSAMYLCASSAGTGGFGETQYFGPGTRLLVL.

The CDR3 loop reads CASSTQGAKNIQYF. CDR3 DNA: TGTGCCAGCAGTACACAGGGGGCCAAAAACATTCAGTACTTC. This chain connects TRBV28 to TRBJ2-4; 7 nucleotides match TRBD1. Germline CDR1 MDHEN, CDR2 SYDVKM. V shed 5 bases, J shed 1 base, and the junction held 2 bases outside the gene matches. The CDR3 is 14 residues long.

J is TRBJ2-5 and V is TRBV29-1, with D perhaps given as TRBD1 or TRBD2 (5 bases each). With 2 bases removed from V and 6 bases from J, the gap between germline ends came to 7 bases. Per germline, CDR1 SQVTM and CDR2 ANQGSEA. This CDR3 is built from 11 residues. The DNA of the CDR3 is TGCAGCGTTGAATCGGGACAGACCCAGTACTTC. It encodes CSVESGQTQYF.

This clonotype was counted only a few times. The CDR3 DNA is TGTGCCAGCAGCTTGGATTATTCTAGCACAGATACGCAGTATTTT. Translated: CASSLDYSSTDTQYF. The chain is built from TRBV5-4 and TRBJ2-3; no reliable D call. The ends were cut back, 0 bases at V and 0 bases at J, with 8 bases in the middle. Looked up from germline, CDR1 is SGHNT and CDR2 is YYREEE (reference sequence). The CDR3 spans 15 residues. Based on the CDR3 plus reference TRBV5-4 and TRBJ2-3, the full variable domain is ETGVTQSPTHLIKTRGQQVTLRCSSQSGHNTVSWYQQALGQGPQFIFQYYREEENGRGNFPPRFSGLQFPNYSSELNVNALELDDSALYLCASSLDYSSTDTQYFGPGTRLTVL.

The J gene is TRBJ2-1, the V gene TRBV5-5, with D possibly being TRBD1 or TRBD2 (6 bases each). Germline CDR1 reads SGHKS; CDR2 reads YYEKEE (reference sequence). The V end was cut by 1 base, the J end by 2 bases, with 10 bases between. This CDR3 has 15 residues. CDR3 DNA: TGTGCCAGCAGCTTGTGGCGGGACACCTACAATGAGCAGTTCTTC. It codes for CASSLWRDTYNEQFF. Full variable domain (missing parts from reference TRBV5-5 and TRBJ2-1): DAGVTQSPTHLIKTRGQQVTLRCSPISGHKSVSWYQQVLGQGPQFIFQYYEKEERGRGNFPDRFSARQFPNYSSELNVNALLLGDSALYLCASSLWRDTYNEQFFGPGTRLTVL.

The chain recombines TRBV7-2 with TRBJ2-5, with 8 bases matching TRBD2. V shed 3 bases, J shed 4 bases, and the junction held 10 bases outside the gene matches. Looked up from germline, CDR1 is SGHTA and CDR2 is FQGNSA. The CDR3 loop spans 16 amino acids. CDR3 residues: CASSLSGGLRGETQYF. The CDR3 nucleotides read TGTGCCAGCAGCTTGAGCGGGGGCCTAAGGGGAGAGACCCAGTACTTC. The full variable domain, its missing parts supplied by reference TRBV7-2 and TRBJ2-5, is GAGVSQSPSNKVTEKGKDVELRCDPISGHTALYWYRQSLGQGLEFLIYFQGNSAPDKSGLPSDRFSAERTGGSVSTLTIQRTQQEDSAVYLCASSLSGGLRGETQYFGPGTRLLVL.

This clonotype was picked up many times. The J gene is TRBJ2-7, the V gene TRBV10-3; TRBD1 aligns across 9 bases. V dropped 0 bases and J dropped 6; count of bases not matched to a gene: 3. Germline V lookup: CDR1 ENHRY, CDR2 SYGVKD. The CDR3 covers 14 residues. CDR3 in amino acids: CAISESTGGGEQYF. For the CDR3, the DNA is TGTGCCATCAGTGAGTCGACAGGGGGAGGCGAGCAGTACTTC.

This rearrangement joins TRBV4-1 to TRBJ2-7, with 7 bases aligning to TRBD1. With V trimmed by 1 base and J by 2 bases, 8 bases remained unmatched. Germline CDR1 is MGHRA and CDR2 is YSYEKL. This CDR3 has 16 residues. CDR3 nucleotides: TGCGCCAGCAGCCAAGCATCAGGCAGGGGGACCTACGAGCAGTACTTC. Its protein is CASSQASGRGTYEQYF.

The chain employs TRBV3-1 and TRBJ2-3; D perhaps matches TRBD2 (5 bases). The germline V gene encodes CDR1 LGHDT and CDR2 YNNKEL (reference sequence). CDR3 length: 14 residues. With 1 base removed from V and 3 bases from J, the gap between germline ends came to 8 bases. This CDR3 is CASSQAGITDTQYF. The CDR3 DNA is TGTGCCAGCAGCCAAGCGGGGATAACAGATACGCAGTATTTT.

At least ten counts were recorded for this clonotype. The chain recombines TRBV4-1 with TRBJ1-2, with 8 bases lining up with TRBD1. J gave up 3 bases and V 1 base, and 1 base lay outside the gene matches. CDR1 and CDR2 (germline): MGHRA, YSYEKL. This CDR3 region has 14 residues. CDR3 sequence reads: CASSQVTGDYGYTF. In DNA, the CDR3 is TGCGCCAGCAGCCAAGTGACAGGGGACTATGGCTACACCTTC.

This rearrangement joins TRBV18 to TRBJ1-5; 7 bases are a match to TRBD1. V was clipped by 5 bases and J by 6 bases; unmatched bases: 4. The CDR3 consists of 13 residues. Germline assignment: CDR1 KGHSH and CDR2 LQKENI. CDR3 in DNA: TGTGCCAGCTCAACGACAGGGTTTCAGCCCCAGCATTTT. It translates to CASSTTGFQPQHF.

The chain carries TRBV20-1 and TRBJ2-5; 8 bases fit TRBD1. The CDR3 is made up of 16 amino acids. The germline V gene has CDR1 DFQATT and CDR2 SNEGSKA (reference sequence). V lost 2 bases and J lost 1; bases outside the gene matches: 9. The CDR3 spells CSARLGQGNLQETQYF. DNA of the CDR3: TGCAGTGCTAGACTTGGACAGGGAAATCTCCAAGAGACCCAGTACTTC.

The genes are TRBV21-1 and TRBJ1-2; the D call in the table, TRBD1, was not verified against the DNA. TRBV21-1 is an annotated pseudogene. This CDR3 region has 16 residues. Here the CDR3 DNA reads TGTGCCAGCAGCAAGGGGGACAGGATGTCTAACTATGGCTACACCTTC. Amino acid sequence: CASSKGDRMSNYGYTF.